The TCR beta chain described here comes from a study of blood T cell repertoires in COVID-19. Overall study context: PBMCs, B-cell-depleted T cells, or T cells provided the cDNA or gDNA that made up the material.

Trimming took 1 base from V and 5 from J, leaving 6 bases between them. Looked up from germline, CDR1 is KGHSH and CDR2 is LQKENI. The CDR3 has 13 residues. TCRdb keeps only in-frame clones here, not all; method: immunoSEQ multiplex PCR. This sample has 350,000 or so clones, with roughly 88% found just once. The sample taken for sequencing was peripheral blood. The receptor's source is a young woman with COVID-19, enrolled during active disease. The V and J genes are TRBV18 and TRBJ1-5, with D uncertain. CDR3: CASSPRRDQPQHF. CDR3 nucleotides: TGTGCCAGCTCACCACGACGGGATCAGCCCCAGCATTTT.